These 20 T cell receptor beta chains share one sample of origin, sequenced in a study of shared clonotypes between healthy human individuals. Sequencing used immunoSEQ multiplex PCR; TCRdb keeps in-frame clones, though not all of them. Found here are around 510,000 clones, roughly 72% of them singletons; the top ten hold around 12%. Material: PBMCs. Every receptor here comes from a woman aged 40 to 50 in good health. Some clones in this sample may be carry-over from other donors' samples.

V gene TRBV6-5 combines with J gene TRBJ2-7; 9 bases line up with TRBD1. This CDR3 comprises 14 residues. After removal of 4 bases from V and 3 bases from J, the junction contained 4 bases not matched to a gene. The V gene's germline CDR1 is MNHEY and CDR2 SVGAGI. The CDR3 sequence is CASSSAGQGYEQYF. The DNA for the CDR3 is TGTGCCAGCAGTTCAGCGGGACAGGGCTACGAGCAGTACTTC.

The chain employs TRBV7-6 and TRBJ1-5; D call uncertain. CDR3 length: 13 residues. Germline lookup yields CDR1 SGHVS and CDR2 FNYEAQ. V lost 0 bases and J 5 bases, leaving 5 bases between the germline ends. Here the CDR3 reads CASSLAAYQPQHF. In nucleotides, the CDR3 is TGTGCCAGCAGCTTAGCAGCCTATCAGCCCCAGCATTTT.

The genes are TRBV9 and TRBJ2-4, with 9 bases aligning to TRBD2. This CDR3 has 16 residues. The J segment lost 8 bases and the V segment lost 3 bases, leaving 12 bases of the junction unmatched. Germline V gene sequence: CDR1 SGDLS, CDR2 YYNGEE. The CDR3 sequence: CASSAQPLAGLDIQYF. The CDR3 DNA is TGTGCCAGCAGCGCACAACCTCTAGCGGGATTGGACATTCAGTACTTC.

This sequence joins TRBV6-1 and TRBJ1-2; 7 bases are a match to TRBD1. Germline trimming cut 10 bases from V and 8 bases from J; bases unmatched to any gene: 16. This CDR3 spans 14 amino acids. The germline V gene has CDR1 MNHNS and CDR2 SASEGT. The CDR3 protein is CANRGDSLGPGYTF. The CDR3 nucleotides are TGTGCCAACAGAGGGGACAGCCTTGGGCCGGGCTACACCTTC.

J is TRBJ1-6 and V is TRBV28; tentatively, D is TRBD1 (6 bases). The CDR3 has 15 amino acids. V was clipped by 3 bases and J by 8 bases, with 14 bases between them. The germline gives CDR1 MDHEN, CDR2 SYDVKM. CDR3 in amino acids: CASSLGAVGDSPLHF. The CDR3 nucleotides are TGTGCCAGCAGTTTGGGGGCAGTGGGTGATTCACCCCTCCACTTT.

As for this clone: One base away lies a much larger clone, so this may be a sequencing read error. The gene calls are TRBV11-2 and TRBJ2-7; D remains ambiguous. Germline V gene lookup returns CDR1 SGHAT and CDR2 FQNNGV. CDR3 length: 14 residues. CDR3 sequence: CTSSLDPQVHEQYF. CDR3 nucleotide sequence: TGTACCAGCAGCTTAGACCCCCAGGTCCACGAGCAGTACTTC.

This chain connects TRBV7-7 to TRBJ2-3; tentative D call: TRBD2 (5 bases). V shed 1 base and J shed 1 base, with 9 bases lying between them. This CDR3 region has 15 residues. Germline values: CDR1 SSHAT, CDR2 FNYEAQ (reference sequence). The CDR3 DNA reads as TGTGCCAGCAGCTTAGGTAGCGCACGCACAGATACGCAGTATTTT. The encoded protein is CASSLGSARTDTQYF.

This clone was seen a handful of times. The CDR3 spells CASSPLARRENQPQHF. DNA of the CDR3: TGTGCCAGCAGTCCCTTGGCGAGGAGGGAAAATCAGCCCCAGCATTTT. The chain employs TRBV7-8 and TRBJ1-5, with D unresolved. This CDR3 is 16 amino acids long. Trimming took off 6 bases at V and 4 bases at J, with 19 bases between the two ends. Germline CDR1 SGHVS, CDR2 FQNEAQ.

The CDR3 DNA sequence: TGTGCCAGCAGCTTGGTACTAGCGGGAGGCGGGGAGCAGTTCTTC. Residues: CASSLVLAGGGEQFF. This chain connects TRBV5-4 to TRBJ2-1; 12 bases map to TRBD2. The CDR3 extends over 15 amino acids. J was trimmed by 10 bases and V by 0 bases; bases with no gene match: 5. The germline V gene encodes CDR1 SGHNT and CDR2 YYREEE (reference sequence).

This clone was picked up a small number of times. The J gene is TRBJ2-2, the V gene TRBV10-3, with D possibly TRBD1 on 7 matching bases. Trimming removed 10 bases at V and 2 bases at J, with 17 bases between. The CDR3 extends over 15 amino acids. Germline CDR1 ENHRY, CDR2 SYGVKD. CDR3 sequence (DNA): TGTGCCACCGTAGACAGGGAGGTTAACACCGGGGAGCTGTTTTTT. Translation gives CATVDREVNTGELFF.

This chain connects TRBV19 to TRBJ2-2, with D possibly being TRBD2 (6 bases). Germline loops: CDR1 LNHDA, CDR2 SQIVND (reference sequence). V was cut by 7 bases and J by 4 bases, with 13 bases left in between. This CDR3 is built from 14 residues. The CDR3 region is CASTTGDTTGELFF. The CDR3 DNA reads as TGTGCCAGTACCACGGGAGATACCACCGGGGAGCTGTTTTTT.

CDR3 coding DNA: TGTGCCAGCTCACTGTACCGGGACCGAGTAGAGACCCAGTACTTC. Its protein product is CASSLYRDRVETQYF. This chain uses TRBV18 with TRBJ2-5; D might be TRBD1 or TRBD2, each matching 5 bases. The ends were cut back, 4 bases at V and 4 bases at J, with 16 bases in the middle. The CDR3 spans 15 residues. Germline-derived CDR1 and CDR2 are KGHSH and LQKENI.

The chain carries TRBV2 and TRBJ2-3; possibly TRBD1 or TRBD2 for D (5 bases each). The CDR3 length is 13 residues. The V gene's germline CDR1 is SNHLY and CDR2 FYNNEI. V gave up 6 bases and J gave up 0 bases, with 7 bases separating them. DNA for the CDR3: TGTGCCAGCAGGAGGGACAGCACAGATACGCAGTATTTT. As protein: CASRRDSTDTQYF.

This clone was recorded a few times. The junction does not match germline at one end; this may be a read error. J is TRBJ2-1 and V is TRBV7-7, with D perhaps given as TRBD1 or TRBD2 (5 bases each). The CDR3 runs 13 residues. Germline CDR1 reads SSHAT; CDR2 reads FNYEAQ (reference sequence). The CDR3 is CASSPGKGVEQFF. The CDR3 nucleotides read TGTGCTAGCAGCCCGGGGAAAGGGGTTGAGCAGTTCTTC.

Concerning this clone: This sample also contains other DNA sequences that code for the same CDR3. The chain uses TRBV29-1 and TRBJ2-7; 12 bases map to TRBD2. The V segment lost 4 bases and the J segment 2 bases; nucleotides outside the gene matches: 3. This CDR3 has 14 amino acids. CDR1 is SQVTM, CDR2 ANQGSEA, per germline. The CDR3 nucleotides are TGCAGCGTTGCTCTAGCGGGAGGGCCCTACGAGCAGTACTTC. It encodes CSVALAGGPYEQYF.

V gene TRBV29-1 combines with J gene TRBJ2-2; D possibly uses TRBD1 or TRBD2 (6 bases each). Germline V CDR1 and CDR2: SQVTM, ANQGSEA. CDR3 length equals 12 residues. V lost 7 bases and J lost 7, with 13 bases in between. CDR3 bases: TGCAGCGCGGGGGCGCATGGCGGGGAGCTGTTTTTT. Protein sequence: CSAGAHGGELFF.

The V call is TRBV30, the J call TRBJ1-1; weak D call: TRBD1 (5 bases). The CDR3 is 13 amino acids. Germline-derived CDR1 and CDR2 are GTSNPN and SVGIG (reference sequence). V was cut by 3 bases and J by 2 bases, with 10 bases left in between. Here the CDR3 reads CAWRKTANTEAFF. The CDR3 bases are TGTGCCTGGAGGAAGACAGCTAACACTGAAGCTTTCTTT.

The V and J genes are TRBV28 and TRBJ1-5, with D maybe TRBD1 (6 bases). CDR3 size: 16 residues. The ends were cut back, 3 bases at V and 5 bases at J, with 17 bases in the middle. Germline CDR1 is MDHEN and CDR2 is SYDVKM. CDR3 residues: CASSFGPGGLDQPQHF. The DNA for the CDR3 is TGTGCCAGCAGTTTCGGGCCGGGGGGGCTGGATCAGCCCCAGCATTTT.

The chain employs TRBV28 and TRBJ2-7, with 9 bases aligning to TRBD1. Germline V gene sequence: CDR1 MDHEN, CDR2 SYDVKM. The CDR3 sequence is 14 residues long. V gave up 6 bases and J gave up 3 bases; unmatched junction bases: 6. CDR3: CASSHRGQSYEQYF. The CDR3, as DNA: TGTGCCAGCAGCCACAGGGGGCAAAGCTACGAGCAGTACTTC.

There are a few counts of this clone. The chain has TRBV21-1 and TRBJ1-2; the table's D gene call, TRBD1, was not cross checked with the DNA. TRBV21-1 is labeled a pseudogene. CDR3 length: 14 amino acids. CDR3 amino acids: CASGGRTANYGYTF. The CDR3 DNA is TGTGCCAGTGGGGGACGGACAGCTAACTATGGCTACACCTTC.